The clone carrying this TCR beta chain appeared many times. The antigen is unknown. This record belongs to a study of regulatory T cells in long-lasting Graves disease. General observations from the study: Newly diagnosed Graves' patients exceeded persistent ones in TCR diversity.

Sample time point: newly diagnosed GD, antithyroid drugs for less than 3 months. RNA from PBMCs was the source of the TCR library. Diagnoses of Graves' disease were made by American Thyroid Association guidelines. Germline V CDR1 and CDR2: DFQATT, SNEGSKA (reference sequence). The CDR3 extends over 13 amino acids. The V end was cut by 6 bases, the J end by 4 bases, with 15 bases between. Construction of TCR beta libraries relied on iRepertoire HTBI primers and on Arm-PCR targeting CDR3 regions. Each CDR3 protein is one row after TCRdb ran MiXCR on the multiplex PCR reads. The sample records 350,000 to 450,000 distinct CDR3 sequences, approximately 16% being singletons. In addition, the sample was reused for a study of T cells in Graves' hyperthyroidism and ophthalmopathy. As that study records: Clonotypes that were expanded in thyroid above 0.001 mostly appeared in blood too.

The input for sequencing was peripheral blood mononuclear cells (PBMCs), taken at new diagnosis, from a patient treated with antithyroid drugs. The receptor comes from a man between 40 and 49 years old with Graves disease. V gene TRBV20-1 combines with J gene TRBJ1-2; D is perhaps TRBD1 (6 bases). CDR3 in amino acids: CSAGGTTFYGYTF. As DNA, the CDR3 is TGCAGTGCAGGTGGGACAACTTTCTATGGCTACACCTTC.